This T cell receptor beta chain was sequenced in a study of blood T cell repertoires in COVID-19. Clones were read by immunoSEQ multiplex PCR, and TCRdb kept only the in-frame ones, dropping some. This repertoire shows under 200,000 clones, 88% found once; its top ten account for about 1.6%. The CDR3 sequence is 12 residues long. Looked up from germline, CDR1 is LGHDT and CDR2 is YNNKEL (reference sequence). As for this clone: An end of the junction does not agree with germline; a read error may underlie this.

The chain has TRBV3-1 (or the pseudogene TRBV3-2) and TRBJ2-7, with unresolved D. The sequence was obtained from a man between 18 and 29 years old with active or convalescent COVID-19. Sequencing was performed on peripheral blood. This chain's CDR3 is CASSQDSSEQYF. The CDR3 coding sequence is TGTGCCAGCAGCCAAGATTCCTCCGAGCAGTACTTC.